The 32 T cell receptor beta chains presented below share a single source sample, sequenced in a study of T cell clonotyping in hematopoietic cell transplantation. The method was immunoSEQ multiplex PCR; TCRdb's version includes in-frame clones alone and lacks a portion of them. This table holds 8,000 or so clones, under 70% found once. The sample consisted of peripheral blood mononuclear cells, taken 100 days after allogeneic stem cell transplant. These receptors all come from a male patient over 55 who had an allogeneic stem cell transplant from an unrelated donor, so the T cells may come from the graft donor. Some clones in this sample may be carry-over from other donors' samples.

This chain joins TRBV6-5 and TRBJ1-4; 7 nucleotides line up with TRBD1. Germline CDR1 is MNHEY and CDR2 is SVGAGI. V lost 6 bases and J lost 4; bases outside the gene matches: 8. The CDR3 is 15 amino acids. CDR3 loop: CASSPMTGINEKLFF. The CDR3 nucleotides read TGTGCCAGCAGCCCAATGACAGGGATTAATGAAAAACTGTTTTTT.

This CDR3 reads CASSITLGQPQHF. DNA of the CDR3: TGTGCCAGTAGTATCACACTGGGTCAGCCCCAGCATTTT. This chain joins TRBV19 and TRBJ1-5, with D hard to call. Trimming pared 3 bases from V and 6 bases from J, leaving 9 bases between. This CDR3 spans 13 amino acids. Germline V gives CDR1 LNHDA, CDR2 SQIVND (reference sequence).

V usage is TRBV7-2 and J usage is TRBJ1-6; D unclear. V gave up 1 base and J gave up 8 bases, with 12 bases separating them. The germline CDR1 and CDR2 sequences are SGHTA and FQGNSA. The CDR3 loop spans 15 amino acids. For the CDR3, the DNA is TGTGCCAGCAGCTTAGATCAGGACGGAGATTCACCCCTCCACTTT. Translated, it gives CASSLDQDGDSPLHF.

J is TRBJ2-1 and V is TRBV6-5; TRBD2 matches at 7 bases. Germline lookup yields CDR1 MNHEY and CDR2 SVGAGI. This CDR3 has 13 amino acids. The V gene end was trimmed by 7 bases and the J gene end by 3 bases; junction bases not matched to a gene: 3. The CDR3 loop is CASMGGSYNEQFF. CDR3 DNA sequence: TGTGCCAGCATGGGCGGGAGCTACAATGAGCAGTTCTTC.

The chain uses TRBV2 and TRBJ2-7; the match to TRBD1 covers 8 bases. This CDR3 contains 14 residues. The germline gives CDR1 SNHLY, CDR2 FYNNEI. Trimming took 3 bases from V and 2 from J; bases not matched to a gene: 3. The CDR3, as DNA: TGTGCCAGCAGTGAGGACAGGGCCACCTACGAGCAGTACTTC. It encodes CASSEDRATYEQYF. Filled out from reference TRBV2 and TRBJ2-7, the complete variable domain reads EPEVTQTPSHQVTQMGQEVILRCVPISNHLYFYWYRQILGQKVEFLVSFYNNEISEKSEIFDDQFSVERPDGSNFTLKIRSTKLEDSAMYFCASSEDRATYEQYFGPGTRLTVT.

This sequence joins TRBV5-1 and TRBJ2-3; weak D call: TRBD1 (6 bases). Germline CDR1 reads SGHRS; CDR2 reads YFSETQ. The CDR3 has 14 amino acids. Trimming shortened V by 4 bases and J by 2 bases, and 11 bases separated the two germline ends. The CDR3 DNA reads TGCGCCAGCAGCCCGCGGACAGACACAGATACGCAGTATTTT. It specifies CASSPRTDTDTQYF.

By its share, this clone is medium-sized. The chain is built from TRBV2 and TRBJ2-7; 7 positions match TRBD1. The CDR3 covers 15 residues. CDR1 is SNHLY and CDR2 is FYNNEI in the germline V gene. Trimming took 2 bases from V and 5 from J; bases not matched to a gene: 9. The CDR3 DNA is TGTGCCAGCAGTGAAATGGAGACAGGGTCCCACGAGCAGTACTTC. Its translation is CASSEMETGSHEQYF.

The chain has TRBV27 and TRBJ2-1; 12 bases fit TRBD2. The V segment lost 4 bases and the J segment 11 bases; nucleotides outside the gene matches: 3. The CDR3 has 13 residues. Germline V lookup: CDR1 MNHEY, CDR2 SMNVEV (reference sequence). CDR3 region: CASSSGLAGQQFF. The CDR3 DNA is TGTGCCAGCAGTTCGGGACTAGCGGGCCAGCAGTTCTTC.

The chain employs TRBV7-2 and TRBJ2-2, with TRBD2 as a possible D gene (5 bases). This CDR3 spans 14 amino acids. Germline-derived CDR1 and CDR2 are SGHTA and FQGNSA. Trimming left V 5 bases short and J 7 bases short, with 14 bases between. DNA of the CDR3: TGTGCCAGCAGCCCGGCCCTAGGAGGCGGGGAGCTGTTTTTT. This encodes CASSPALGGGELFF.

The V gene is TRBV6-5, the J gene TRBJ2-7, with a possible D match to TRBD2 (5 bases). This CDR3 is built from 13 residues. Germline CDR1 and CDR2: MNHEY and SVGAGI. Trimming removed 1 base at V and 7 bases at J, with 11 bases between. This CDR3 is CASSYFPRGEQYF. The CDR3 DNA reads as TGTGCCAGCAGTTACTTTCCCCGCGGGGAGCAGTACTTC.

V is TRBV19 and J is TRBJ1-3; D remains unclear. The V gene's germline CDR1 is LNHDA and CDR2 SQIVND (reference sequence). The CDR3 runs 14 residues. The ends were cut back, 3 bases at V and 3 bases at J, with 9 bases in the middle. CDR3 region: CASSIPALGNTIYF. The CDR3 bases are TGTGCCAGTAGTATTCCGGCCCTTGGAAACACCATATATTTT.

This clone was found a few times. The chain uses TRBV25-1 and TRBJ2-1; the match to TRBD1 covers 7 bases. Germline trimming cut 8 bases from V and 1 base from J; bases unmatched to any gene: 11. Germline V gene lookup returns CDR1 MGHDK and CDR2 SYGVNS. The CDR3 consists of 16 residues. The chain's CDR3 is CASHSTGESSYNEQFF. The CDR3 DNA reads as TGTGCCAGCCATAGTACAGGGGAGTCTTCCTACAATGAGCAGTTCTTC.

By sample fraction, this clone is medium-sized. The chain is built from TRBV11-2 and TRBJ2-5; D is uncertain. The CDR3 is 11 residues long. V lost 5 bases and J lost 2, with 3 bases in between. Germline V gives CDR1 SGHAT, CDR2 FQNNGV. CDR3 residues: CASSPQETQYF. CDR3 sequence (DNA): TGTGCCAGCAGCCCACAAGAGACCCAGTACTTC. Full variable domain (outside the CDR3, taken from reference TRBV11-2 and TRBJ2-5): EAGVAQSPRYKIIEKRQSVAFWCNPISGHATLYWYQQILGQGPKLLIQFQNNGVVDDSQLPKDRFSAERLKGVDSTLKIQPAKLEDSAVYLCASSPQETQYFGPGTRLLVL.

The chain employs TRBV11-2 and TRBJ1-5; D gene ambiguous. The germline V gene encodes CDR1 SGHAT and CDR2 FQNNGV. The CDR3 runs to 13 residues. V gave up 3 bases and J gave up 4 bases, with 7 bases separating them. CDR3 DNA: TGTGCCAGCAGCTTCGGAGCTAATCAGCCCCAGCATTTT. Residues: CASSFGANQPQHF.

This clone showed up just a few times. This chain uses TRBV18 with TRBJ2-1, with a weak D call TRBD1 (7 bases). This CDR3 is 15 amino acids long. The germline V and J ends were trimmed by 5 bases and 8 bases, with 19 bases remaining between them. Per germline, CDR1 KGHSH and CDR2 LQKENI. The CDR3 region is CASSGQEGAQDEQFF. CDR3 nucleotide sequence: TGTGCCAGCTCAGGACAGGAGGGGGCGCAGGATGAGCAGTTCTTC.

The J gene is TRBJ2-7, the V gene TRBV7-6, with 8 bases fitting TRBD1. V trimming: 5 bases; J trimming: 6 bases; junction bases outside the gene matches: 9. The CDR3 is 14 amino acids. From germline, CDR1 is SGHVS and CDR2 FNYEAQ. This CDR3 is CASSRTGFEGEQYF. CDR3 nucleotides: TGTGCCAGCAGCCGGACAGGGTTTGAAGGCGAGCAGTACTTC.

This sequence joins TRBV25-1 and TRBJ1-2; D not resolved. The CDR3 contains 15 residues. Trimming pared 3 bases from V and 6 bases from J, leaving 17 bases between. Germline V gene sequence: CDR1 MGHDK, CDR2 SYGVNS. This CDR3 is CASSDSALGGNGYTF. In DNA, the CDR3 is TGTGCCAGCAGTGACAGTGCTCTCGGCGGGAATGGCTACACCTTC.

This clone occurred a few times. V is TRBV21-1 and J is TRBJ2-7; the D segment call TRBD1 is taken from the table without a DNA check. TRBV21-1 is a documented pseudogene. The CDR3 covers 13 residues. The CDR3 region has the DNA TGTGCCAGCACGACAGGGGAATGCTACGAGCAGTACTTC. Translating it yields CASTTGECYEQYF.

The rearrangement uses TRBV5-1 and TRBJ2-3; D is undetermined. V lost 1 base and J 0 bases, leaving 18 bases between the germline ends. The germline V gene encodes CDR1 SGHRS and CDR2 YFSETQ. There are 18 residues in the CDR3. This chain's CDR3 is CASSLLSPVRFSTDTQYF. The CDR3 nucleotides are TGCGCCAGCAGCTTGCTCTCGCCAGTTCGGTTTAGCACAGATACGCAGTATTTT.

The CDR3 region is CASSSYLRAFF. The CDR3 nucleotides read TGTGCCAGCAGTTCCTATTTGCGAGCTTTCTTT. The V call is TRBV6-5, the J call TRBJ1-1; unclear D gene. V was trimmed by 4 bases and J by 10 bases, leaving 10 bases between them. CDR3 length: 11 residues. Germline CDR1 MNHEY, CDR2 SVGAGI.

A note on this clone: Germline is not matched at one junction end, which may reflect a read error. This chain uses TRBV11-2 with TRBJ2-7; D unresolved. The CDR3 totals 14 residues. Germline values: CDR1 SGHAT, CDR2 FQNNGV. The CDR3 nucleotides read TGTGCCAGCAGCCTAGAATACTACAGATCCGAGCAGTACTTC. It yields the protein CASSLEYYRSEQYF.

The chain joins TRBV6-1 to TRBJ2-5; no definite D call. This CDR3 region has 15 residues. Trimming pared 0 bases from V and 3 bases from J, leaving 11 bases between. The germline V gene encodes CDR1 MNHNS and CDR2 SASEGT. The CDR3, as DNA: TGTGCCAGCAGTGAAGCCCTGGCAGGCGAAGAGACCCAGTACTTC. Protein: CASSEALAGEETQYF.

This clone appeared a few times. This rearrangement joins TRBV6-5 to TRBJ1-2; no clear D gene. CDR1 and CDR2 from the germline V gene are MNHEY and SVGAGI. This CDR3 region has 14 residues. V shed 1 base and J shed 2 bases, with 8 bases lying between them. This CDR3 is CASSYYRGNYGYTF. DNA of the CDR3: TGTGCCAGCAGTTACTATCGAGGAAACTATGGCTACACCTTC.

This clone is judged medium-sized. This rearrangement joins TRBV4-2 to TRBJ1-1; 8 bases agree with TRBD1. V gave up 0 bases and J gave up 6 bases; unmatched junction bases: 6. CDR3 length: 15 residues. Per germline, CDR1 LGHNA and CDR2 YNFKEQ. CDR3 nucleotide sequence: TGTGCCAGCAGCCAAGAGGGACAGGATGGGCCTGAAGCTTTCTTT. Its translation: CASSQEGQDGPEAFF.

V and J are TRBV5-1 and TRBJ1-1; D not certain. Trimming removed 4 bases at V and 1 base at J, with 11 bases between. CDR3 size: 14 residues. CDR1 and CDR2 from the germline V gene are SGHRS and YFSETQ. CDR3 nucleotides: TGCGCCAGCAGCCTAATCGACGGGAACACTGAAGCTTTCTTT. Protein sequence: CASSLIDGNTEAFF.

This sequence joins TRBV15 and TRBJ2-5; 10 positions match TRBD1. The CDR3 is made up of 17 amino acids. Germline assignment: CDR1 LNHNV and CDR2 YYDKDF (reference sequence). V dropped 8 bases and J dropped 0; count of bases not matched to a gene: 12. The CDR3 loop reads CATALSPGQGYQETQYF. Written as DNA, the CDR3 is TGTGCCACCGCACTATCACCGGGACAGGGGTACCAAGAGACCCAGTACTTC.

The rearrangement uses TRBV10-2 and TRBJ1-5; TRBD1 matches 7 bases. CDR3 size: 16 residues. In germline, CDR1 is WSHSY, CDR2 SAAADI. Unmatched junction bases numbered 6, after V lost 3 bases and J lost 1 base. The CDR3 sequence is CASSERGQGSNQPQHF. DNA for the CDR3: TGCGCCAGCAGTGAAAGGGGGCAGGGGAGCAATCAGCCCCAGCATTTT.

This clone is categorized as medium-sized. The chain combines TRBV9 with TRBJ2-2, with D hard to call. There are 12 residues in the CDR3. The germline V gene encodes CDR1 SGDLS and CDR2 YYNGEE. V lost 4 bases and J 8 bases, leaving 9 bases between the germline ends. CDR3 sequence (DNA): TGTGCCAGCAGCCCACCTGGTGGGGAGCTGTTTTTT. Translated: CASSPPGGELFF.

This clone was counted once. The V gene is TRBV6-5, the J gene TRBJ2-7, with 9 positions matching TRBD1. The CDR3 extends over 15 amino acids. CDR1 is MNHEY and CDR2 is SVGAGI in the germline V gene. V lost 2 bases and J lost 2; bases outside the gene matches: 4. The CDR3 sequence: CASSYEQGATYEQYF. The CDR3, as DNA: TGTGCCAGCAGTTACGAACAGGGGGCGACCTACGAGCAGTACTTC.

This clone has more than one count but fewer than ten. This chain's CDR3 is CASSWDRPNTEAFF. Written as DNA, the CDR3 is TGCGCCAGCAGCTGGGACAGGCCGAACACTGAAGCTTTCTTT. This chain links TRBV5-1 with TRBJ1-1, with 8 bases lining up with TRBD1. Germline trimming cut 3 bases from V and 1 base from J; bases unmatched to any gene: 2. Germline loops: CDR1 SGHRS, CDR2 YFSETQ. The CDR3 is 14 amino acids. Full variable domain (remainder filled in from reference TRBV5-1 and TRBJ1-1): KAGVTQTPRYLIKTRGQQVTLSCSPISGHRSVSWYQQTPGQGLQFLFEYFSETQRNKGNFPGRFSGRQFSNSRSEMNVSTLELGDSALYLCASSWDRPNTEAFFGQGTRLTVV.

This clone showed up just a few times. This chain joins TRBV6-5 and TRBJ1-1, with 10 bases fitting TRBD1. The CDR3 sequence is 14 residues long. Germline lookup yields CDR1 MNHEY and CDR2 SVGAGI. The ends lost 5 bases at V and 6 bases at J; junction bases unmatched: 6. The DNA for the CDR3 is TGTGCCAGCAGTGGACAGGGGGAATGGTCTGAAGCTTTCTTT. Translation: CASSGQGEWSEAFF.

The CDR3 nucleotides read TGTGCCAGCAGCTTAGAGTACACTGAAGCTTTCTTT. Translating it yields CASSLEYTEAFF. The J gene is TRBJ1-1, the V gene TRBV7-9, with no clear D. The CDR3 runs to 12 residues. The ends were cut back, 1 base at V and 3 bases at J, with 3 bases in the middle. Germline CDR1 reads SEHNR; CDR2 reads FQNEAQ (reference sequence). The variable domain in full, with the rest retrieved from reference TRBV7-9 and TRBJ1-1, is DTGVSQNPRHKITKRGQNVTFRCDPISEHNRLYWYRQTLGQGPEFLTYFQNEAQLEKSRLLSDRFSAERPKGSFSTLEIQRTEQGDSAMYLCASSLEYTEAFFGQGTRLTVV.